This T cell receptor beta chain was captured by sequencing in a study of beta chain features in type 1 diabetes. Germline CDR1 reads SGHNT; CDR2 reads YYREEE (reference sequence). The CDR3 runs to 15 residues. V lost 1 base to trimming and J lost 4 bases; unmatched junction nucleotides: 4. The study, taken as a whole, reports: When Type 1 diabetes patients were examined, their TCRB CDR3s proved moderately but significantly shorter in all four CD4+ subsets.

Points on this clone: Its antigen is not identified.

Expressed TCRB transcripts were sequenced because the isolated RNA had all been reverse transcribed beforehand. The table came from immunoSEQ multiplex PCR; TCRdb's copy has only in-frame clones and leaves some out. The table records a few hundred thousand clones, 8.5% to 10% of them present only once. The chain joins TRBV5-4 to TRBJ2-2, with 7 nucleotides matching TRBD2. The sequenced sample consisted of central memory CD4+ T cells from blood. The receptor's source is a man younger than 45 with type 1 diabetes. The CDR3 DNA is TGTGCCAGCAGCTTGCCCAGGGAGGGCACCGGGGAGCTGTTTTTT. Its protein is CASSLPREGTGELFF.